A single sample gave rise to the 8 T cell receptor beta chains below, sequenced in a study of human thymus T cells. Sequencing used immunoSEQ multiplex PCR; TCRdb keeps in-frame clones, though not all of them. In the table there are more than 50,000 clones, roughly 94% of which are singletons. Sequenced material: blood. Receptors originate from a boy under three years old with a congenital heart defect but otherwise immunologically healthy.

The genes are TRBV30 and TRBJ2-1; the match to TRBD2 covers 9 bases. CDR3 size: 13 residues. Germline values: CDR1 GTSNPN, CDR2 SVGIG (reference sequence). V trimming: 5 bases; J trimming: 6 bases; junction bases outside the gene matches: 5. As DNA, the CDR3 is TGTGCCTGGCTTAGCGGGGGTATCAATGAGCAGTTCTTC. This translates into CAWLSGGINEQFF.

The V gene is TRBV11-2, the J gene TRBJ2-1; D is unclear. Germline CDR1 reads SGHAT; CDR2 reads FQNNGV. This CDR3 is 13 amino acids long. Trimming took off 8 bases at V and 8 bases at J, with 16 bases between the two ends. This chain's CDR3 is CASDRLPTHEQFF. CDR3 DNA: TGTGCCAGCGACCGCCTCCCGACCCATGAGCAGTTCTTC.

The chain links TRBV7-2 to TRBJ2-3, with D unresolved. The germline gives CDR1 SGHTA, CDR2 FQGNSA. The CDR3 covers 15 residues. With 4 bases removed from V and 5 bases from J, the gap between germline ends came to 16 bases. CDR3 in DNA: TGTGCCAGCAGCTCTAGGGAACTCTTGGGAGATACGCAGTATTTT. It encodes CASSSRELLGDTQYF.

This clone was observed a single time. The chain is built from TRBV10-1 and TRBJ1-5, with TRBD1 matching over 11 bases. The CDR3 totals 15 residues. V was clipped by 9 bases and J by 3 bases; unmatched bases: 7. Germline CDR1 and CDR2: WNHNN and SYGVQD (reference sequence). CDR3 loop: CASGQGAGSNQPQHF. In DNA, the CDR3 is TGCGCCAGTGGACAGGGGGCGGGGTCCAATCAGCCCCAGCATTTT.

The V and J genes are TRBV10-3 and TRBJ2-1; the D is unclear. V shed 0 bases and J shed 5 bases, with 17 bases lying between them. Germline V CDR1 and CDR2: ENHRY, SYGVKD. The CDR3 loop spans 17 amino acids. CDR3 amino acids: CAISESGTLPLHNEQFF. As DNA, the CDR3 is TGTGCCATCAGTGAGTCCGGAACCCTGCCCCTACACAATGAGCAGTTCTTC.

Only one count was recorded for this clone. The chain has TRBV7-2 and TRBJ2-3; 12 bases are a match to TRBD2. V lost 3 bases and J lost 9; bases outside the gene matches: 7. The CDR3 contains 15 residues. Germline values: CDR1 SGHTA, CDR2 FQGNSA. CDR3 nucleotide sequence: TGTGCCAGCAGCTTCCCCCTAGCGGGGGGGCGCACGCAGTATTTT. It codes for CASSFPLAGGRTQYF.

The chain is built from TRBV12-5 and TRBJ2-7; a weak D match, TRBD2 (6 bases). CDR1 and CDR2 from the germline V gene are LGHNT and FRNRAP. This CDR3 comprises 12 residues. V was pared by 9 bases and J by 3 bases, with 12 bases between. In nucleotides, the CDR3 is TGTGCTAGGCAAGGGACTTTCTACGAGCAGTACTTC. This gives the protein CARQGTFYEQYF.

The chain joins TRBV11-3 to TRBJ1-3; D may be TRBD1 (5 bases). V lost 5 bases and J 2 bases, leaving 10 bases between the germline ends. Germline V gene data show CDR1 as SGHNT and CDR2 as YENEEA. This CDR3 has 14 amino acids. CDR3 sequence reads: CASSPRGAGNTIYF. The CDR3 coding sequence is TGTGCCAGCAGCCCTCGGGGGGCTGGAAACACCATATATTTT.